A selection of T cell receptor beta chains follows, all from one sample in a study of OX40 agonist ivuxolimab in advanced cancers. Here immunoSEQ multiplex PCR was the method, and the copy in TCRdb shows in-frame clones only, minus some. The sample consists of roughly 100,000 clones, around nine tenths of them appearing once. Sample: CD4+ or CD8+ T cells sorted from blood, taken in a trial of the OX40 agonist ivuxolimab. Receptors originate from an adult with an advanced solid tumor such as melanoma, head and neck, liver or kidney cancer. Both conserved end residues are part of each CDR3. Each record gives: V gene, J gene, D gene, CDR3 length, clone size, CDR3 DNA, CDR3 protein. The D gene is left open where the match is weak. The listing skips clone size in some rows; elsewhere it reads once, few, many or a size class.

v_gene: TRBV7-9
j_gene: TRBJ2-3
d_gene: TRBD1
len: 16
abundance: -
CDR3nt: TGTGCCAGCAGTTCAACAGGGGCGATTGCCGCAGATACGCAGTATTTT
CDR3aa: CASSSTGAIAADTQYF

v_gene: TRBV19
j_gene: TRBJ1-4
d_gene: -
len: 15
abundance: -
CDR3nt: TGTGCCAGTAGTATCCGCGGCAGCAAGTATGAAAAACTGTTTTTT
CDR3aa: CASSIRGSKYEKLFF

v_gene: TRBV23-1
j_gene: TRBJ2-3
d_gene: TRBD2
len: 17
abundance: -
CDR3nt: TGCGCCAGCAGTCAATCGAGGGCTAGCGGGAGCTCAGATACGCAGTATTTT
CDR3aa: CASSQSRASGSSDTQYF

v_gene: TRBV5-1
j_gene: TRBJ2-7
d_gene: TRBD1
len: 14
abundance: -
CDR3nt: TGCGCCAGCAGCTTGGAGGACAGGGCCCACGAGCAGTACTTC
CDR3aa: CASSLEDRAHEQYF

v_gene: TRBV6-1
j_gene: TRBJ2-7
d_gene: TRBD2
len: 15
abundance: -
CDR3nt: TGTGCCAGCAGAAAATATCTAGCGGGGGAATACGAGCAGTACTTC
CDR3aa: CASRKYLAGEYEQYF

v_gene: TRBV4-3
j_gene: TRBJ2-5
d_gene: TRBD2
len: 15
abundance: -
CDR3nt: TGCGCCAGCAGCCAAGGCGGGAGCGCGGCGGAGACCCAGTACTTC
CDR3aa: CASSQGGSAAETQYF

v_gene: TRBV12-1
j_gene: TRBJ2-1
d_gene: -
len: 15
abundance: -
CDR3nt: TGTGCCAGCAGCTTTGAAAGGGGGGGGTACAATGAGCAGTTCTTC
CDR3aa: CASSFERGGYNEQFF

v_gene: TRBV11-2
j_gene: TRBJ2-5
d_gene: -
len: 12
abundance: -
CDR3nt: TGTGCCAGCAGCTTCGGGCAAGAGACCCAGTACTTC
CDR3aa: CASSFGQETQYF

v_gene: TRBV7-3
j_gene: TRBJ2-3
d_gene: TRBD1
len: 15
abundance: once
CDR3nt: TGTGCCAGCAGCTTACAGGGGGCGGGCACAGATACGCAGTATTTT
CDR3aa: CASSLQGAGTDTQYF

v_gene: TRBV2
j_gene: TRBJ1-4
d_gene: -
len: 13
abundance: -
CDR3nt: TGTGCCAGCAGCGCCAGGGTTAATGAAAAACTGTTTTTT
CDR3aa: CASSARVNEKLFF

v_gene: TRBV19
j_gene: TRBJ1-1
d_gene: -
len: 15
abundance: -
CDR3nt: TGTGCCAGTAGTATAGATGGAGGGGGGAGTACTGAAGCTTTCTTT
CDR3aa: CASSIDGGGSTEAFF

v_gene: TRBV6-1
j_gene: TRBJ2-7
d_gene: -
len: 12
abundance: -
CDR3nt: TGTGCCAGCATCGGCAGCTCCTACGAGCAGTACTTC
CDR3aa: CASIGSSYEQYF

v_gene: TRBV2
j_gene: TRBJ1-4
d_gene: TRBD1
len: 14
abundance: -
CDR3nt: TGTGCCAGCGAGAAAGACAGGGGAGGTGAAAAACTGTTTTTT
CDR3aa: CASEKDRGGEKLFF

v_gene: TRBV18
j_gene: TRBJ2-3
d_gene: -
len: 13
abundance: -
CDR3nt: TGTGCCAGCTCACCCCCCTCCGGAGATACGCAGTATTTT
CDR3aa: CASSPPSGDTQYF

v_gene: TRBV18
j_gene: TRBJ1-4
d_gene: TRBD1
len: 15
abundance: -
CDR3nt: TGTGCCAGCTCACCAATACGGGACAGTTTTGAAAAACTGTTTTTT
CDR3aa: CASSPIRDSFEKLFF

v_gene: TRBV19
j_gene: TRBJ2-2
d_gene: -
len: 15
abundance: -
CDR3nt: TGTGCCAGTACCGCCCTAACAGGTTCTACCGGGGAGCTGTTTTTT
CDR3aa: CASTALTGSTGELFF

v_gene: TRBV19
j_gene: TRBJ1-4
d_gene: TRBD1
len: 15
abundance: -
CDR3nt: TGTGCCAGTAGTACGGGGACAGGCCGAGGTGAAAAACTGTTTTTT
CDR3aa: CASSTGTGRGEKLFF

v_gene: TRBV19
j_gene: TRBJ1-3
d_gene: -
len: 14
abundance: few
CDR3nt: TGTGCCAGTAGTATGGGGAGCTCTGGAAACACCATATATTTT
CDR3aa: CASSMGSSGNTIYF

v_gene: TRBV21-1
j_gene: TRBJ2-7
d_gene: -
len: 14
abundance: -
CDR3nt: TGTGCCAACGGAAGAAAGGAAGGCCGCTACGAGCAGTACTTC
CDR3aa: CANGRKEGRYEQYF

v_gene: TRBV6-5
j_gene: TRBJ2-3
d_gene: -
len: 14
abundance: -
CDR3nt: TGTGCCAGCAGTTACTCGGGCAGCACAGATACGCAGTATTTT
CDR3aa: CASSYSGSTDTQYF

v_gene: TRBV29-1
j_gene: TRBJ2-1
d_gene: -
len: 14
abundance: -
CDR3nt: TGCAGCGTTGAAGGGAGGGCCCGCAACAATGAGCAGTTCTTC
CDR3aa: CSVEGRARNNEQFF

v_gene: TRBV7-9
j_gene: TRBJ1-2
d_gene: TRBD1
len: 13
abundance: few
CDR3nt: TGTGCCAGCAGCCAGGGACAGGGGGTGCAAGCCACCTTC
CDR3aa: CASSQGQGVQATF

v_gene: TRBV19
j_gene: TRBJ1-1
d_gene: TRBD1
len: 14
abundance: -
CDR3nt: TGTGCCAGTAGACGGGACAGGGGGGTCACTGAAGCTTTCTTT
CDR3aa: CASRRDRGVTEAFF

v_gene: TRBV2
j_gene: TRBJ1-5
d_gene: -
len: 15
abundance: once
CDR3nt: TGTGCCAGCCACAAGGAGGCGTCTAGCAATCAGCCCCAGCATTTT
CDR3aa: CASHKEASSNQPQHF

v_gene: TRBV5-4
j_gene: TRBJ2-3
d_gene: -
len: 12
abundance: -
CDR3nt: TGTGCCAGCCGCTGGGGGACAGATACGCAGTATTTT
CDR3aa: CASRWGTDTQYF

v_gene: TRBV5-6
j_gene: TRBJ2-5
d_gene: TRBD2
len: 15
abundance: -
CDR3nt: TGTGCCAGCACTTTAGCGGGAGGGGGGCAAGAGACCCAGTACTTC
CDR3aa: CASTLAGGGQETQYF

v_gene: TRBV29-1
j_gene: TRBJ2-5
d_gene: -
len: 12
abundance: -
CDR3nt: TGCAGCGCCGATGGGGGGACTGAGACCCAGTACTTC
CDR3aa: CSADGGTETQYF

v_gene: TRBV30
j_gene: TRBJ1-2
d_gene: -
len: 12
abundance: -
CDR3nt: TGTGCCTCCCGCGATCGGGGCTATGGCTACACCTTC
CDR3aa: CASRDRGYGYTF

v_gene: TRBV5-1
j_gene: TRBJ2-7
d_gene: TRBD2
len: 16
abundance: -
CDR3nt: TGCGCCAGCAGCTTGGATTTTAGCGGGAGCTCCTACGAGCAGTACTTC
CDR3aa: CASSLDFSGSSYEQYF

v_gene: TRBV5-1
j_gene: TRBJ2-7
d_gene: -
len: 13
abundance: -
CDR3nt: TGCGCCAGCAGCTTGGAGACGGGACGCGAGCAGTACTTC
CDR3aa: CASSLETGREQYF

v_gene: TRBV27
j_gene: TRBJ1-6
d_gene: -
len: 13
abundance: -
CDR3nt: TGTGCCAGCAGTTTAGATATGGGGTCCTCCCTCCACTTT
CDR3aa: CASSLDMGSSLHF

v_gene: TRBV6-6
j_gene: TRBJ1-2
d_gene: -
len: 12
abundance: -
CDR3nt: TGTGCCAGCAGAGACACGGTAGATGGCTACACCTTC
CDR3aa: CASRDTVDGYTF

v_gene: TRBV9
j_gene: TRBJ2-1
d_gene: -
len: 14
abundance: -
CDR3nt: TGTGCCAGCAGCGTAACCAGCGAGGGCAATGAGCAGTTCTTC
CDR3aa: CASSVTSEGNEQFF

v_gene: TRBV5-4
j_gene: TRBJ2-5
d_gene: TRBD2
len: 17
abundance: few
CDR3nt: TGTGCCAGCAGCTTAGTCCACATGGGACTAGCGCAAGAGACCCAGTACTTC
CDR3aa: CASSLVHMGLAQETQYF

v_gene: TRBV5-1
j_gene: TRBJ1-4
d_gene: TRBD1
len: 15
abundance: -
CDR3nt: TGCGCCAGCAGCTTGAACAGGGGTGCTAATGAAAAACTGTTTTTT
CDR3aa: CASSLNRGANEKLFF

v_gene: TRBV6-6
j_gene: TRBJ2-2
d_gene: -
len: 9
abundance: few
CDR3nt: TGTGCCAGCAGAAAGGAGCTGTTTTTT
CDR3aa: CASRKELFF

v_gene: TRBV30
j_gene: TRBJ1-4
d_gene: TRBD1
len: 14
abundance: -
CDR3nt: TGTGCCTGGAGTGTACAAACAGGGGTTGAAAAACTGTTTTTT
CDR3aa: CAWSVQTGVEKLFF

v_gene: TRBV7-7
j_gene: TRBJ2-3
d_gene: -
len: 15
abundance: -
CDR3nt: TGTGCCAGCAGCCCAGGCGGGGTAGGGACAGATACGCAGTATTTT
CDR3aa: CASSPGGVGTDTQYF

v_gene: TRBV7-2
j_gene: TRBJ1-1
d_gene: TRBD1
len: 17
abundance: -
CDR3nt: TGTGCCAGCAGCTTAGCATCGACAGGGGGCGCCGGCACTGAAGCTTTCTTT
CDR3aa: CASSLASTGGAGTEAFF

v_gene: TRBV6-5
j_gene: TRBJ2-1
d_gene: -
len: 14
abundance: once
CDR3nt: TGTGCCAGCAGTTTCCTTCCTGTCGGGAATGAGCAGTTCTTC
CDR3aa: CASSFLPVGNEQFF

v_gene: TRBV19
j_gene: TRBJ2-3
d_gene: -
len: 14
abundance: -
CDR3nt: TGTGCCAGTAGTATGAAGGAGCTCACAGATACGCAGTATTTT
CDR3aa: CASSMKELTDTQYF

v_gene: TRBV7-9
j_gene: TRBJ2-7
d_gene: -
len: 12
abundance: -
CDR3nt: TGTGCCAGCAGCTTAAACTCCTACGAGCAGTACTTC
CDR3aa: CASSLNSYEQYF